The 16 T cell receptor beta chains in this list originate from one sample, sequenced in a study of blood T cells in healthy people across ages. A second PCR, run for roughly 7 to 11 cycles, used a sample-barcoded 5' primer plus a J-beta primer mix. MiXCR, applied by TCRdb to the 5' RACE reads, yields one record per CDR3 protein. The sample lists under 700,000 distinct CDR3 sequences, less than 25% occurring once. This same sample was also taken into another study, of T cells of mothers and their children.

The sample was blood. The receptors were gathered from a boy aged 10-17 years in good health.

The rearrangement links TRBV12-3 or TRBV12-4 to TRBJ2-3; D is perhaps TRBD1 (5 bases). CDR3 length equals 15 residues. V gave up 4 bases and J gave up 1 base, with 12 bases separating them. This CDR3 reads CASSWQGSGTDTQYF. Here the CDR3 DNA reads TGTGCCAGCAGTTGGCAGGGTTCGGGCACAGATACGCAGTATTTT.

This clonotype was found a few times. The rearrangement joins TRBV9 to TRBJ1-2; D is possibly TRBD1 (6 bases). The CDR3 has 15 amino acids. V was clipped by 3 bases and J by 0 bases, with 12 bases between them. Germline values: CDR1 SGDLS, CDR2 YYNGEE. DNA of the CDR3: TGTGCCAGCAGCGAACAGGGTGAGGCTAACTATGGCTACACCTTC. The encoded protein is CASSEQGEANYGYTF.

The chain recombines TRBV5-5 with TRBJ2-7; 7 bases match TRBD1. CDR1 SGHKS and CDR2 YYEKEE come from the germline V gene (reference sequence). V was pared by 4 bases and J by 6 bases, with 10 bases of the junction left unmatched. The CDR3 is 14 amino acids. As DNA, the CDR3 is TGTGCCAGCAGCCCACCGACAGGGTTCAGCGAGCAGTACTTC. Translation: CASSPPTGFSEQYF.

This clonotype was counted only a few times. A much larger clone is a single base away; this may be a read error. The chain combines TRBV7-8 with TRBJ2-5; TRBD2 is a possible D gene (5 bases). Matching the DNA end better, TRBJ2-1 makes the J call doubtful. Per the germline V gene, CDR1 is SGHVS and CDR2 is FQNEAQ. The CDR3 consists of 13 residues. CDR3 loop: CASSWRTYNEQFF. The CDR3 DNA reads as TGTGCCAGCAGCTGGAGGACTTACAATGAGCAGTTCTTC.

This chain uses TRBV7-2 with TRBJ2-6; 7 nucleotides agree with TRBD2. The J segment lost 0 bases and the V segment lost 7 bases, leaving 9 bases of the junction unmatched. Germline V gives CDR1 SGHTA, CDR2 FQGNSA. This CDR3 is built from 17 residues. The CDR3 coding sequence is TGTGCCAGCACCTCTCGCGGGGGATTCTCTGGGGCCAACGTCCTGACTTTC. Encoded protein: CASTSRGGFSGANVLTF.

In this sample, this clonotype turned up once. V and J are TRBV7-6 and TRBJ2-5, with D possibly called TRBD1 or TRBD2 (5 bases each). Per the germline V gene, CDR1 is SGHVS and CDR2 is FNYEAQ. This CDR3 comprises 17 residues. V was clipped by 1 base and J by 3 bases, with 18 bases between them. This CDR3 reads CASSLEGDRSPEETQYF. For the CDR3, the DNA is TGTGCCAGCAGCTTAGAAGGGGACCGATCCCCGGAAGAGACCCAGTACTTC.

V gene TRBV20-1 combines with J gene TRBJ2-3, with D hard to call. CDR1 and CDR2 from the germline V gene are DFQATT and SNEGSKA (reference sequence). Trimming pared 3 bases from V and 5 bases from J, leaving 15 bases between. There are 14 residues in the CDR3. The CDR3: CSASRTLDGDTQYF. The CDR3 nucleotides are TGCAGTGCTAGCCGTACCCTAGACGGAGATACGCAGTATTTT.

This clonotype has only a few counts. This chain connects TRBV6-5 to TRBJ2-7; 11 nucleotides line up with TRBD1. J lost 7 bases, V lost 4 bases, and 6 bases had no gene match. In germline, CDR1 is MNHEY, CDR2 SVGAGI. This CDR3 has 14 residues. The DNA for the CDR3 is TGTGCCAGCAGTTTAGGGACAGGGGGTGAGGAGCAGTACTTC. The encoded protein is CASSLGTGGEEQYF.

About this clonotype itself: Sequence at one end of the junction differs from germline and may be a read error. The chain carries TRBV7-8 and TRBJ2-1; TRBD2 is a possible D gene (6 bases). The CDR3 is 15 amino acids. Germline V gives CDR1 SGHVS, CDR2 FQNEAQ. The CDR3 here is CASTTRDSPYNEQIF. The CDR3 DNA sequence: TGTGCCAGTACCACACGGGACTCCCCCTACAATGAGCAGATCTTC.

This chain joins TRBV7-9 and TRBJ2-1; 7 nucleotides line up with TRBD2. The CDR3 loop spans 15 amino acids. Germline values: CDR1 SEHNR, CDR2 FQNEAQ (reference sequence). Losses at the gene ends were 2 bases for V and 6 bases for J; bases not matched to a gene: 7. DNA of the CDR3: TGTGCCAGCAGCTTAACAAGGGGCGGGAGCAATGAGCAGTTCTTC. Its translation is CASSLTRGGSNEQFF.

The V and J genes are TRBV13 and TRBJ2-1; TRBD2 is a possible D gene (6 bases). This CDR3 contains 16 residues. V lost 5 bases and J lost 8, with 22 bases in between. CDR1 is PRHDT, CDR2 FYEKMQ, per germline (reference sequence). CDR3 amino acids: CASSRGASDPSDEQFF. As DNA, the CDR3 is TGTGCCAGCAGCCGAGGGGCTAGCGACCCGTCGGATGAGCAGTTCTTC.

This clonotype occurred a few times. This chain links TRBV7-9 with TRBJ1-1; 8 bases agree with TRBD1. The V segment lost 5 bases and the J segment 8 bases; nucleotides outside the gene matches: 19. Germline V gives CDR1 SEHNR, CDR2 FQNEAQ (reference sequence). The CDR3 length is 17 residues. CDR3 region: CASSVPTQGAMGWEAFF. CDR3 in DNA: TGTGCCAGCAGCGTTCCTACGCAGGGGGCAATGGGTTGGGAAGCTTTCTTT.

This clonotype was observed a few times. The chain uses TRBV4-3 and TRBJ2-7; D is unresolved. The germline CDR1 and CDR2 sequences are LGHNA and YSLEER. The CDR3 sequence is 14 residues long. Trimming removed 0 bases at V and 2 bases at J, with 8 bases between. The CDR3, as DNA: TGCGCCAGCAGCCAAGATCCCTCGACCTACGAGCAGTACTTC. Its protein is CASSQDPSTYEQYF.

The DNA for the CDR3 is TGCAGTGCTAGACCGTTAAGGCGGGACACCTACTCGCCCCAGCATTTT. As protein: CSARPLRRDTYSPQHF. V usage is TRBV20-1 and J usage is TRBJ1-5; possible D gene TRBD1, 6 bases. CDR3 length: 16 residues. Deletions cut 2 bases from V and 9 bases from J, with 23 bases between. Per germline, CDR1 DFQATT and CDR2 SNEGSKA (reference sequence).

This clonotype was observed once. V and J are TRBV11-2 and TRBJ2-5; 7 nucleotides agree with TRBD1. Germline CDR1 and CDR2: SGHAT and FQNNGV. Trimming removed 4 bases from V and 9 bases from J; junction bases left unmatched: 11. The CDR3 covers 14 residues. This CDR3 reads CASSSLQGEWAQYF. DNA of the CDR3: TGTGCCAGCAGCTCGCTGCAGGGGGAATGGGCCCAGTACTTC. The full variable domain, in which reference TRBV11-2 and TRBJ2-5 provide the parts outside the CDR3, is EAGVAQSPRYKIIEKRQSVAFWCNPISGHATLYWYQQILGQGPKLLIQFQNNGVVDDSQLPKDRFSAERLKGVDSTLKIQPAKLEDSAVYLCASSSLQGEWAQYFGPGTRLLVL.

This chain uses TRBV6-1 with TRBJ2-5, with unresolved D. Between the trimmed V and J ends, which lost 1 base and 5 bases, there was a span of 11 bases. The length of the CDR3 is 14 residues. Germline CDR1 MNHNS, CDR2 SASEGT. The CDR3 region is CASSEVLRRETQYF. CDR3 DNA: TGTGCCAGCAGTGAAGTGCTACGTCGGGAGACCCAGTACTTC.